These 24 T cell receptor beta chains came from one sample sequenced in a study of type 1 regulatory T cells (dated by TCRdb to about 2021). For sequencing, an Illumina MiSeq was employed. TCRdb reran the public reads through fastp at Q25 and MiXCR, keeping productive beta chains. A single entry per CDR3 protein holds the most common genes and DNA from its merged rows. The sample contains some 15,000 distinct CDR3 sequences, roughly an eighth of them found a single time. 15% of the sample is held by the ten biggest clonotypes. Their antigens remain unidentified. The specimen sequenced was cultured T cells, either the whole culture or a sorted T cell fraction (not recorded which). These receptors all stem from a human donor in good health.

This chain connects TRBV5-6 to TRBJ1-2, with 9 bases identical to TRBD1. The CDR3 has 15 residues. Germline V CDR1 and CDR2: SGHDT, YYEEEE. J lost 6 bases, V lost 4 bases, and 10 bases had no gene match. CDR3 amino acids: CASSLWDRDYHGYTF. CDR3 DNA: TGTGCCAGCAGCCTCTGGGACAGGGATTATCATGGCTACACCTTC.

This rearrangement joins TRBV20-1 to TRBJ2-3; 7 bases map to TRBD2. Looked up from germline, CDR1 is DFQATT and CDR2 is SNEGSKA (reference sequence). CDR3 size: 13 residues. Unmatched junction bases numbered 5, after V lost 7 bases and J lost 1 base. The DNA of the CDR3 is TGCAGTGAACGGGACTACCGCACAGATACGCAGTATTTT. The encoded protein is CSERDYRTDTQYF.

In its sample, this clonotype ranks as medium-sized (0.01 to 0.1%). The CDR3 loop reads CSESPGLAEETQYF. The CDR3 DNA reads as TGCAGTGAATCTCCGGGACTAGCGGAAGAGACCCAGTACTTC. The gene calls are TRBV20-1 and TRBJ2-5; 11 bases map to TRBD2. The CDR3 has 14 amino acids. The V gene's germline CDR1 is DFQATT and CDR2 SNEGSKA (reference sequence). V lost 7 bases to trimming and J lost 3 bases; unmatched junction nucleotides: 7.

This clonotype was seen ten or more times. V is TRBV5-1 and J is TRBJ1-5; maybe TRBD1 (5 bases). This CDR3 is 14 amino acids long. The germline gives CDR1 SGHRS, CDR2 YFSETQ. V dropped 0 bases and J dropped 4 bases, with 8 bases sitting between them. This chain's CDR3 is CASSLESGNQPQHF. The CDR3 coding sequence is TGCGCCAGCAGCTTGGAGTCAGGGAATCAGCCCCAGCATTTT.

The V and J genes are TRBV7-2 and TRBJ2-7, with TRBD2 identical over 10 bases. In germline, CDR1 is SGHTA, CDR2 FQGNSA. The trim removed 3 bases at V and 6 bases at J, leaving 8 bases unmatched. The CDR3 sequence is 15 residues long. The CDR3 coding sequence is TGTGCCAGCAGCTTCCTCGGTTTAGCGGGAGGCGAGCAGTACTTC. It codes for CASSFLGLAGGEQYF.

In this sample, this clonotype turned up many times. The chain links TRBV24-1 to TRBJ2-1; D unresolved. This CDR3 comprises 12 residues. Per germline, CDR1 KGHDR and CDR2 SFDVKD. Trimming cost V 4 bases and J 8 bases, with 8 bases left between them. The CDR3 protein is CATSESVDEQFF. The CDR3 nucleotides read TGTGCCACCAGTGAGTCGGTGGATGAGCAGTTCTTC.

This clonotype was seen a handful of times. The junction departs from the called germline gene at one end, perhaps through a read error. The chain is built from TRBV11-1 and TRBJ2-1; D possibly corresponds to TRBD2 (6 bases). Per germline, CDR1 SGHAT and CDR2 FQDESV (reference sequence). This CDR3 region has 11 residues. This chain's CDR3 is CASSGRNERFF. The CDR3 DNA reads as TGTGCCAGCAGCGGGAGGAATGAGCGGTTCTTC. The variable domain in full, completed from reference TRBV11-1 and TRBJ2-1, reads EAEVAQSPRYKITEKSQAVAFWCDPISGHATLYWYRQILGQGPELLVQFQDESVVDDSQLPKDRFSAERLKGVDSTLKIQPAELGDSAMYLCASSGRNERFFGPGTRLTVL.

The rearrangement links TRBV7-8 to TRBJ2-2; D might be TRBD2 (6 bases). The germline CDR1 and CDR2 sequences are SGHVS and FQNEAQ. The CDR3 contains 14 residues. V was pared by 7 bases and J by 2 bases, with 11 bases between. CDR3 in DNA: TGTGCCAGCAACTCGGGAGTTAACACCGGGGAGCTGTTTTTT. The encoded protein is CASNSGVNTGELFF.

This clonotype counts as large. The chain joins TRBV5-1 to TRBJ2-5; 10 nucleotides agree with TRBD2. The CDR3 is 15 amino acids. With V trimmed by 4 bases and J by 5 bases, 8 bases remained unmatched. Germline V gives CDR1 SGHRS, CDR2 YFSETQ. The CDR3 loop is CASSELAGARETQYF. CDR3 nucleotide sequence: TGCGCCAGCAGCGAGCTAGCGGGAGCGAGGGAGACCCAGTACTTC.

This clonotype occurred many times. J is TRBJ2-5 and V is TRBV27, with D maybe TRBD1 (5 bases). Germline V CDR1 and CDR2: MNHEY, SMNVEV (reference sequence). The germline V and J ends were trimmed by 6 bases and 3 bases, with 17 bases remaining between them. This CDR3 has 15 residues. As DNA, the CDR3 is TGTGCCAGCAGACTAAGGACACGAGCTAAAGAGACCCAGTACTTC. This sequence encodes CASRLRTRAKETQYF.

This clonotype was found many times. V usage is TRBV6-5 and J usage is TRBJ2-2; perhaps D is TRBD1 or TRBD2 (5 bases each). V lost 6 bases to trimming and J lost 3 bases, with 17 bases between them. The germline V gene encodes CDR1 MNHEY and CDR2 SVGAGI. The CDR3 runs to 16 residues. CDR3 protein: CASRKGPGGHTGELFF. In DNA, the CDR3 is TGTGCCAGCAGGAAGGGACCGGGCGGACACACCGGGGAGCTGTTTTTT.

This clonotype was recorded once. The CDR3 DNA sequence: TGTGCCAGCTCACCAGGGACGGGGTCGGATGAGCAGTTCTTC. Its protein product is CASSPGTGSDEQFF. The rearrangement links TRBV18 to TRBJ2-1, with D perhaps TRBD1 or TRBD2 (5 bases each). This CDR3 region has 14 residues. With 2 bases removed from V and 8 bases from J, the gap between germline ends came to 13 bases. Germline CDR1 KGHSH, CDR2 LQKENI.

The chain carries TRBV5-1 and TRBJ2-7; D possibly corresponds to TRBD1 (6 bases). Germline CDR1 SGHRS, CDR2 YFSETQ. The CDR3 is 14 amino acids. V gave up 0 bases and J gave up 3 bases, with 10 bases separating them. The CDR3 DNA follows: TGCGCCAGCAGCTTGGACAGGGTACTCTACGAGCAGTACTTC. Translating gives CASSLDRVLYEQYF.

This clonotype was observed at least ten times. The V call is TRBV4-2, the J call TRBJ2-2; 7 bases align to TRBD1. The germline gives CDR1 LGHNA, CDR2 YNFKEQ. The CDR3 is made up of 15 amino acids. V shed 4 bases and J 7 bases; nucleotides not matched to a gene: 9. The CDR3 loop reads CASSPLDRAVGELFF. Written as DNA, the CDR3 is TGTGCCAGCAGCCCGCTTGACAGGGCGGTCGGGGAGCTGTTTTTT.

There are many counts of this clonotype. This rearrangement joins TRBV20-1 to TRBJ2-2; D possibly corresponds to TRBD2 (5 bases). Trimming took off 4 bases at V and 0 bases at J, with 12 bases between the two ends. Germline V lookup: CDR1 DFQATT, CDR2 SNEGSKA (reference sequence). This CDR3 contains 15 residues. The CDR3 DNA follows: TGCAGTGCTATCTTAGCGAGCACGAACACCGGGGAGCTGTTTTTT. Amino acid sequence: CSAILASTNTGELFF.

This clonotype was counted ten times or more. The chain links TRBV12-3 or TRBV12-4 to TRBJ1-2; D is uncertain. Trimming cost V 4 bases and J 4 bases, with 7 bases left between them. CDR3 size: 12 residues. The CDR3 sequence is CASSYASYGYTF. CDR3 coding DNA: TGTGCCAGCAGTTACGCTTCCTATGGCTACACCTTC.

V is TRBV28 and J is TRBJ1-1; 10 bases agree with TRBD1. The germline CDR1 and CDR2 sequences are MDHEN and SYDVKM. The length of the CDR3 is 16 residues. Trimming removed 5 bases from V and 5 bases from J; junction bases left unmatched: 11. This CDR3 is CASSPPQGQGRTEAFF. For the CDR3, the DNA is TGTGCCAGCAGTCCGCCCCAGGGACAGGGGAGGACTGAAGCTTTCTTT.

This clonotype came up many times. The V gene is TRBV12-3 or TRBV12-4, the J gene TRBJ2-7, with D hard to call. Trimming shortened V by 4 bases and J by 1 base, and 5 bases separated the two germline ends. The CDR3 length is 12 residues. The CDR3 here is CASSSVSYEQYF. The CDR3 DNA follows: TGTGCCAGCAGTTCTGTTTCCTACGAGCAGTACTTC.

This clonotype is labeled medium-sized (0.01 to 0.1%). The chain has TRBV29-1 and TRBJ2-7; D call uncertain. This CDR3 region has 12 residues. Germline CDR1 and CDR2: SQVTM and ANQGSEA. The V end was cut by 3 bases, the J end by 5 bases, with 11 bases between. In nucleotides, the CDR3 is TGCAGCGTTGACGCCTCGGGCGACGAGCAGTACTTC. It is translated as CSVDASGDEQYF.

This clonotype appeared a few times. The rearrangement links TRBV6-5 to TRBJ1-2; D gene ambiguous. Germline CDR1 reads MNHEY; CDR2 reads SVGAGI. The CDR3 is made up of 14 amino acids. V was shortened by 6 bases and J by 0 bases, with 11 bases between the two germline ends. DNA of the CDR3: TGTGCCAGCAGCCCCGGGTCCGCTAACTATGGCTACACCTTC. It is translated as CASSPGSANYGYTF.

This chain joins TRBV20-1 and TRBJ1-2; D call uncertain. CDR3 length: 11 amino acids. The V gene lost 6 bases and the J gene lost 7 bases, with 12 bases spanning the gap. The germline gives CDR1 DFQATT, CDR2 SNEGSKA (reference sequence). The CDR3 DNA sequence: TGCAGTGCAGGCCCGATTGGTGGCTACACCTTC. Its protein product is CSAGPIGGYTF.

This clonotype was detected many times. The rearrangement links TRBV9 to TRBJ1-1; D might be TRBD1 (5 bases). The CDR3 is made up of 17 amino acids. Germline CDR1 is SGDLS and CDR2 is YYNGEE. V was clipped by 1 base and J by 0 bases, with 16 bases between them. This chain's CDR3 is CASSVSIQGLMNTEAFF. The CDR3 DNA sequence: TGTGCCAGCAGCGTATCGATTCAGGGATTAATGAACACTGAAGCTTTCTTT.

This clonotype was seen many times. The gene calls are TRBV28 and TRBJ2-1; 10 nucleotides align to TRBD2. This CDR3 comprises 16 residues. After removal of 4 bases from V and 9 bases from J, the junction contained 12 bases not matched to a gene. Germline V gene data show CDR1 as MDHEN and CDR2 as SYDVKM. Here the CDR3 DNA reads TGTGCCAGCAGTTCCCGAGCGGGAGGGCCTTGGATTGAGCAGTTCTTC. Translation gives CASSSRAGGPWIEQFF.

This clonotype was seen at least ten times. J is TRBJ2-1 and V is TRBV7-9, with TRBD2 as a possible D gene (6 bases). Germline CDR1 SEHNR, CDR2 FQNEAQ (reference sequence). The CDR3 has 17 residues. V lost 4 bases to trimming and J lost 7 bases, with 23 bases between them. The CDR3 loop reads CASSSPQFGGGKNEQFF. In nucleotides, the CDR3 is TGTGCCAGCAGCTCCCCGCAGTTTGGGGGAGGAAAGAATGAGCAGTTCTTC.